This entry features one TCR beta chain sequence. No cognate antigen has been identified for it. Per-base qualities were not stored, and no clone one base away is much larger. The donors were healthy, HIV-negative adults who had no recently reported acute infections or vaccinations. Only Caucasian adults living in Nashville, Tennessee, USA were represented among the donors. CD4+ T cells were enriched through magnetic negative selection, after which naive cells were positively selected on CD45RA and the remaining negative fraction served as the memory subset. Blood was obtained by leukapheresis, after which PBMCs were separated by Ficoll-Histopaque density gradient centrifugation and cryopreserved in liquid nitrogen vapor phase. Analytical flow cytometry was used to check the purity and quantity of every magnetically sorted T cell population. From each sorted fraction, genomic DNA was isolated and quantified by UV absorbance on a Nanodrop 2000c.

This specimen belongs to a study of shared clonotypes between healthy human individuals (TCRdb year 2020). Regarding the study in general: A couple of women and a few men aged 18 to 49 years were included in the cohort. For each donor, CD4 naive and CD4 memory were each given three plates, CD8 naive was given two plates, and CD8 memory was given one plate. Between about 0.9 and 9 billion PBMCs per donor were obtained by leukapheresis. The study deeply sequenced blood TCR repertoires of several healthy adults to estimate repertoire size and the extent of clonotype sharing between individuals. Different laboratories and diverse techniques were used to prepare libraries and sequence TCR repertoires, to increase sequencing depth and limit assay-specific biases. Broad study findings and their caveats: Rarefaction of sorted-subset datasets indicated incomplete sequencing despite the large sequencing depth. The small number of donors limited the genetic and exposure-history diversity represented. Sampling was restricted to blood, and TCR repertoires in tissues likely differ from the TCR repertoires found in blood. About 4.5% of naive CD4, 3.5% of naive CD8, approximately 2.2% of memory CD4, and about 0.4% of memory CD8 clonotypes were shared across a few donors. Higher generation probabilities were observed for clonotypes shared by all four sorted-subset donors than for non-shared clonotypes. Estimated clonotype richness was generally larger for naive than for memory subsets. Based on pairwise subsampling, the degree of clonotype sharing among donors was expected to be affected by sequencing depth.

Using the deep immunoSEQ assay, TCR CDR3 regions were amplified from genomic DNA by multiplex PCR. Extracted genomic DNA from each cell subset was spread evenly across all wells of several immunoSEQ 96-well plates, with each plate serving as a replicate. Each replicate PCR for sorted subsets received approximately 220 ng genomic DNA, equal to around 32,000 T cell genomes. Purified libraries were quantified with a Qubit 3.0 fluorometer, sized on a Bioanalyzer 2100, and re-quantified with the KAPA Library Quantification kit. A separate single-read 150-cycle Illumina NextSeq 550 flow cell was used to sequence each immunoSEQ 96-well plate. Turning to the authors' computational methods: Because only junctional sequences without quality scores were contained in the immunoSEQ output, filtering matching that applied to full-length reads could not be performed. To assign V/J genes and CDR3, sequences were annotated using PyIR, a Python wrapper for IgBLAST v1.9, with IMGT germline references. Reads were removed for weak V/J assignments (E-value above 1e-6), missing CDR3, stop codons, out-of-frame junctions, or ambiguous translated residues. V3J clonotypes were defined as sequences sharing the same inferred V gene, J gene, and CDR3 amino acid sequence. The percentage overlap between two repertoires was calculated by dividing the number of shared unique clonotypes by the size of the smaller repertoire. Repertoire richness was assessed with RTK rarefaction, the Chao1 estimator, and Recon v2.1 estimates of unobserved clonotypes. OLGA was used to compute generation probabilities for all TCRbeta clonotypes that the gDNA method yielded from a few donors. What TCRdb holds here is the immuneACCESS table cut down to in-frame rearrangements. Part of the clones is not present; checked against another copy, under half of the missing clones reflect an unresolved V gene, and the others are unexplained. V, J and clone size are taken as reported in that table, and D and trimming were inferred from the DNA itself. Counted in this sample were some 1 million clones; about 80% of them appeared once. The ten top clones hold roughly 1.4% of the sample.

The CDR3 covers 14 residues, taking in both the cysteine and the phenylalanine. Just the 42-base CDR3 DNA is kept, in frame starting at base 1. The sequenced sample consisted of memory CD4+ T cells sorted from blood. The sample's cell subset or site label, decoded: CD45RA-negative fraction. The chain is assembled from TRBV21-1 and TRBJ1-3. TRBV21-1 is an annotated pseudogene. The sequence came from a man in his late teens or twenties in good health. The nucleotides are TGTGCCAACTACTGGGTATCCGGCGGGGACACCATATATTTT. It specifies CANYWVSGGDTIYF.